The T cell receptor (beta chain) under discussion was sequenced for a study of T cell repertoires in cytomegalovirus infection. About the research overall: Carrying CMV and the relevant HLA type showed in public TCR beta signatures.

Per the germline V gene, CDR1 is SEHNR and CDR2 is FQNEAQ (reference sequence). This CDR3 region has 15 residues. The J segment lost 0 bases and the V segment lost 5 bases, leaving 6 bases of the junction unmatched. This clonotype came up a few times. The antigen remains undetermined. TCRdb independently ran MiXCR on the reads; one entry per CDR3 protein. The sample carries about 110,000 distinct CDR3 sequences, around 29% recorded once. The source was CD8+ T cells from cultured PBMCs, collected from culture after CMV antigen stimulation. J is TRBJ1-1 and V is TRBV7-9, with 7 bases fitting TRBD1. The source is a human donor in good health (CMV status not recorded). Some clones in this sample may be carry-over from other donors' samples. This CDR3 reads CASSLPGGMNTEAFF. The CDR3 DNA is TGTGCCAGCAGCCTCCCAGGGGGAATGAACACTGAAGCTTTCTTT.